This T cell receptor beta chain originates from a study of tumor and adjacent non-tumor tissue in lung cancer. Background on the study: Histology: eleven to twelve adenocarcinoma, a couple of squamous cell carcinoma, 1 small cell lung cancer. Aged about 30 to 76 years, patients included roughly 10 men and roughly 5 women with stage I to III disease.

In the case of this clonotype: Its antigen is as yet unknown.

No cell sorting was done before RNA was extracted from the tissue. Distant lung tissue was collected more than 3 cm away from the tumor edge. Chemotherapy-naive patients with new lung cancer underwent thoracic surgery in China, August–late 2014. TCRbeta libraries were built with three rounds of nested PCR, modified from ARM-PCR. TCRdb processed the multiplex PCR reads anew with MiXCR; each CDR3 protein has one entry. The sample holds more than 45,000 distinct CDR3 sequences, about two thirds seen once. General observations from the study: Higher tumor TCR diversity was associated with shorter survival.

The length of the CDR3 is 13 residues. Germline V gives CDR1 DFQATT, CDR2 SNEGSKA (reference sequence). V was pared by 5 bases and J by 5 bases, with 15 bases between. The specimen was distant non-tumor lung tissue. The chain is built from TRBV20-1 and TRBJ1-2; D call uncertain. The receptor comes from a woman in her 70s with non-small cell lung cancer. CDR3 region: CSAGWASGYGYTF. The CDR3 nucleotides are TGCAGTGCTGGTTGGGCGTCGGGATATGGCTACACCTTC.